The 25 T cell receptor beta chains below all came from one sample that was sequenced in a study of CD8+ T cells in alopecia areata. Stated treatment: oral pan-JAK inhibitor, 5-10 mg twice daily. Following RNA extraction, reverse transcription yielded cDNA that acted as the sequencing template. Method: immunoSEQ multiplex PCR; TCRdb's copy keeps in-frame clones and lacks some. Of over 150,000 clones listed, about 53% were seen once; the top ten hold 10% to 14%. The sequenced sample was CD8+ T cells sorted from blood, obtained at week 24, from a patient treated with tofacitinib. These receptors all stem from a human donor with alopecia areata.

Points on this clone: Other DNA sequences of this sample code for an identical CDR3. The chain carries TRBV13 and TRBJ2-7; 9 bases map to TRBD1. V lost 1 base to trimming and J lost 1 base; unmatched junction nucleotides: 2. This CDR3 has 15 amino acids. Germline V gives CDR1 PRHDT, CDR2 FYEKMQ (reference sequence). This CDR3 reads CASSLAGTGSYEQYF. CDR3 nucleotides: TGTGCCAGCAGCTTAGCCGGGACAGGGTCCTACGAGCAGTACTTC.

CDR3 bases: TGTGCCTGGAGTGTGCTGGGGGGGGCAACAGATACGCAGTATTTT. Protein sequence: CAWSVLGGATDTQYF. The chain couples TRBV30 to TRBJ2-3, with D possibly being TRBD2 (7 bases). From germline, CDR1 is GTSNPN and CDR2 SVGIG (reference sequence). V lost 0 bases and J 3 bases, leaving 13 bases between the germline ends. CDR3 length: 15 amino acids.

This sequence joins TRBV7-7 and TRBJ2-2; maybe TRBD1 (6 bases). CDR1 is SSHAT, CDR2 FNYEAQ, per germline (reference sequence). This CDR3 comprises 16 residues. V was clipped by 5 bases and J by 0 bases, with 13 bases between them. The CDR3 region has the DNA TGTGCCAGCAGCCCAGGGGAAAATCCGAACACCGGGGAGCTGTTTTTT. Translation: CASSPGENPNTGELFF.

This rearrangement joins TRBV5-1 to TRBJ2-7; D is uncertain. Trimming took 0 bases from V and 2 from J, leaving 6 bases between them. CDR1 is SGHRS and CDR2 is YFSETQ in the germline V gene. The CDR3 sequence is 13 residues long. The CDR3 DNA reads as TGCGCCAGCAGCTTGGGAAGACCCTACGAGCAGTACTTC. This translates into CASSLGRPYEQYF. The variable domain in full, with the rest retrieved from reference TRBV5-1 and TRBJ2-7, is KAGVTQTPRYLIKTRGQQVTLSCSPISGHRSVSWYQQTPGQGLQFLFEYFSETQRNKGNFPGRFSGRQFSNSRSEMNVSTLELGDSALYLCASSLGRPYEQYFGPGTRLTVT.

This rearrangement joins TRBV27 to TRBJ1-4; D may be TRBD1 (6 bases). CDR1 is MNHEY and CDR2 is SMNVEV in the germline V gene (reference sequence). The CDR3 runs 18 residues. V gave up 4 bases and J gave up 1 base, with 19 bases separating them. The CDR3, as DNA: TGTGCCAGCAGTTCCCTGGACAGTGGAATAGGAACTAATGAAAAACTGTTTTTT. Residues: CASSSLDSGIGTNEKLFF. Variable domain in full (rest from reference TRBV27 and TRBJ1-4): EAQVTQNPRYLITVTGKKLTVTCSQNMNHEYMSWYRQDPGLGLRQIYYSMNVEVTDKGDVPEGYKVSRKEKRNFPLILESPSPNQTSLYFCASSSLDSGIGTNEKLFFGSGTQLSVL.

The CDR3 protein is CASSLVVTDTQYF. CDR3 in DNA: TGTGCCAGCAGCTTAGTTGTCACAGATACGCAGTATTTT. V is TRBV7-9 and J is TRBJ2-3; D not certain. Germline CDR1 reads SEHNR; CDR2 reads FQNEAQ (reference sequence). The CDR3 has 13 residues. Between the trimmed V and J ends, which lost 1 base and 2 bases, there was a span of 4 bases. The full variable domain, rest sourced from reference TRBV7-9 and TRBJ2-3, is DTGVSQNPRHKITKRGQNVTFRCDPISEHNRLYWYRQTLGQGPEFLTYFQNEAQLEKSRLLSDRFSAERPKGSFSTLEIQRTEQGDSAMYLCASSLVVTDTQYFGPGTRLTVL.

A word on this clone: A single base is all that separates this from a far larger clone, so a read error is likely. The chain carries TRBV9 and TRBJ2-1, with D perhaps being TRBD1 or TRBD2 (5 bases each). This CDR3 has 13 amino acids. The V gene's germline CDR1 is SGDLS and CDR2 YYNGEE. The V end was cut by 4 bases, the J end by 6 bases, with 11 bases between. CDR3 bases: TGTGCCAGCAGCCCCGGGACCCCCAATGAGCAGTTCTTC. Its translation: CASSPGTPNEQFF.

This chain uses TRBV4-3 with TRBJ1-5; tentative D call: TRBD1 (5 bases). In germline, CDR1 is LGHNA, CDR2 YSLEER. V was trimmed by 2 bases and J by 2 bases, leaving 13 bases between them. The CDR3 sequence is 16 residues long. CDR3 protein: CASSQNRGDGNQPQHF. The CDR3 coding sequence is TGCGCCAGCAGCCAAAATCGAGGGGATGGCAATCAGCCCCAGCATTTT.

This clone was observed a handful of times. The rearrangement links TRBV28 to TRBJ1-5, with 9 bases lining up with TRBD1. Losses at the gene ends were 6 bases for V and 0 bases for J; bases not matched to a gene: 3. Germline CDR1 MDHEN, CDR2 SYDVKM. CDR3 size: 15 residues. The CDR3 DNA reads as TGTGCCAGCAGCCGGACAGGGGATAGCAATCAGCCCCAGCATTTT. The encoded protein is CASSRTGDSNQPQHF.

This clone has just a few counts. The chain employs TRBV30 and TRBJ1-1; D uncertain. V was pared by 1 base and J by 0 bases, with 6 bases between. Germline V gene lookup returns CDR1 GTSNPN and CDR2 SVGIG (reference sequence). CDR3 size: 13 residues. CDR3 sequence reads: CAWSGQMNTEAFF. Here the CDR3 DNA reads TGTGCCTGGAGTGGCCAGATGAACACTGAAGCTTTCTTT.

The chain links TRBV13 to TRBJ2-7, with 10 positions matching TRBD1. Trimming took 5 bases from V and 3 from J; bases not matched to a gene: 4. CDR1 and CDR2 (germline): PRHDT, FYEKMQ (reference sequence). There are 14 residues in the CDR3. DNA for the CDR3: TGTGCCAGCAGCCAAGGACAGGGGGTCTACGAGCAGTACTTC. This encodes CASSQGQGVYEQYF.

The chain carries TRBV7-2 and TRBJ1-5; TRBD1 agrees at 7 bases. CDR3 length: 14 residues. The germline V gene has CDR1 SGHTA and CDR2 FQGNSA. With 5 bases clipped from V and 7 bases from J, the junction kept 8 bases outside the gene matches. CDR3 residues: CASSLRDSGQPQHF. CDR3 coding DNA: TGTGCCAGCAGCCTCCGGGACAGCGGGCAGCCCCAGCATTTT. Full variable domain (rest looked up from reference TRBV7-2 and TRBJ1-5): GAGVSQSPSNKVTEKGKDVELRCDPISGHTALYWYRQSLGQGLEFLIYFQGNSAPDKSGLPSDRFSAERTGGSVSTLTIQRTQQEDSAVYLCASSLRDSGQPQHFGDGTRLSIL.

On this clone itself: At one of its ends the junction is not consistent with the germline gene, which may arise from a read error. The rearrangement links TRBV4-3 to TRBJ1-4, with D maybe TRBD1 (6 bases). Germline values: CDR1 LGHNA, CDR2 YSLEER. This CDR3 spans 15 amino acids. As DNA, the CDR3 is TGCGCCAGCAGCCAAGATACAGGGACTAATGAAAATCTGTTTTTT. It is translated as CASSQDTGTNENLFF.

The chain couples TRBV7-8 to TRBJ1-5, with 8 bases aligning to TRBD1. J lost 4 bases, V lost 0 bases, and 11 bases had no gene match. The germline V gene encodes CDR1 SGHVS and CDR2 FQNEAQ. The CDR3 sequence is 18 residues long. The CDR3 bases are TGTGCCAGCAGCTTAGCTGTTCGGCAGGGGGCAAGTAATCAGCCCCAGCATTTT. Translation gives CASSLAVRQGASNQPQHF.

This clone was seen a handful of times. CDR3 protein: CASSIAAQGYNEQFF. The CDR3 DNA sequence: TGTGCCAGTAGTATAGCCGCACAGGGATACAATGAGCAGTTCTTC. The gene calls are TRBV19 and TRBJ2-1; TRBD1 is a possible D gene (6 bases). CDR1 is LNHDA, CDR2 SQIVND, per germline (reference sequence). V lost 1 base and J 4 bases, leaving 11 bases between the germline ends. The CDR3 is 15 amino acids.

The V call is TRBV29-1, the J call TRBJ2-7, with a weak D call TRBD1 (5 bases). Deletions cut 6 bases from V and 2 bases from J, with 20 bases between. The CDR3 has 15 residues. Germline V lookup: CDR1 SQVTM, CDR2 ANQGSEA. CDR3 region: CSVVPADTIAYEQYF. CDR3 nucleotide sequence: TGCAGCGTGGTCCCCGCGGACACAATAGCCTACGAGCAGTACTTC.

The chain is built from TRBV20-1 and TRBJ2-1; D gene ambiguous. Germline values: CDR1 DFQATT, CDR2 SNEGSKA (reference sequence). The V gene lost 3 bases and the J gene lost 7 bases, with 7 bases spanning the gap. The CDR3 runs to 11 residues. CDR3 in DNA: TGCAGTGCTAGGATTGGTAATGAGCAGTTCTTC. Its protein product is CSARIGNEQFF.

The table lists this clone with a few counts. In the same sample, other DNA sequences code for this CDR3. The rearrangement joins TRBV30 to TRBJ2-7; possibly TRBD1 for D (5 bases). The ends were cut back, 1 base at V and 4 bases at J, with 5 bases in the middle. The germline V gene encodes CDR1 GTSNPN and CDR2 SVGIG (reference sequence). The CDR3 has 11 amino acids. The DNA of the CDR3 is TGTGCCTGGAGTGAGGGGTACGAGCAGTACTTC. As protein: CAWSEGYEQYF. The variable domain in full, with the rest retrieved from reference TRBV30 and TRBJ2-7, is SQTIHQWPATLVQPVGSPLSLECTVEGTSNPNLYWYRQAAGRGLQLLFYSVGIGQISSEVPQNLSASRPQDRQFILSSKKLLLSDSGFYLCAWSEGYEQYFGPGTRLTVT.

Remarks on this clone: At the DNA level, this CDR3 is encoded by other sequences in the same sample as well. This chain's CDR3 is CASSLGDSNQPQHF. CDR3 DNA sequence: TGTGCCAGCAGTTTAGGGGACAGCAATCAGCCCCAGCATTTT. The chain carries TRBV27 and TRBJ1-5; D is perhaps TRBD1 (5 bases). Germline V gene data show CDR1 as MNHEY and CDR2 as SMNVEV (reference sequence). The CDR3 is made up of 14 amino acids. The V end lost 2 bases, the J end lost 1 base, and 6 bases lay between the germline ends.

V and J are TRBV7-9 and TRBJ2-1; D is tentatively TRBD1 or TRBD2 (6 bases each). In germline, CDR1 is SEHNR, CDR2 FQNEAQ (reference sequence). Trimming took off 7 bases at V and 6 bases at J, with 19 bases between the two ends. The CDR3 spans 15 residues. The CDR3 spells CASNPSGAGGNEQFF. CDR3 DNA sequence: TGTGCCAGCAACCCCTCGGGGGCCGGGGGCAATGAGCAGTTCTTC.

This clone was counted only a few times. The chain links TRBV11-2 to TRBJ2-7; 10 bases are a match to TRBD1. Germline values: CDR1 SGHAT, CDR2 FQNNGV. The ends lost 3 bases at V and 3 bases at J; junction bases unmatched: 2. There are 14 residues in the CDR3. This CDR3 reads CASSFGTGDYEQYF. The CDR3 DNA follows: TGTGCCAGCAGCTTTGGGACAGGGGACTACGAGCAGTACTTC.

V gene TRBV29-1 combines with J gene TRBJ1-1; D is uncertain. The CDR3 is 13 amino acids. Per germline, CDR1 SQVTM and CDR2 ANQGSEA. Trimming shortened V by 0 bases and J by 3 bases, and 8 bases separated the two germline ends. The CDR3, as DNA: TGCAGCGTTGAAGATGCCCTCCACACTGAAGCTTTCTTT. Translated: CSVEDALHTEAFF.

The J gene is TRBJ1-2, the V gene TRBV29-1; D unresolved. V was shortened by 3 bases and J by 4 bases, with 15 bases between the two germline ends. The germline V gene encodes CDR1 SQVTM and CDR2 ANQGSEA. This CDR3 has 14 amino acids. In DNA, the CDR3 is TGCAGCGTTGATAGGGCGGACCGTCGCTATGGCTACACCTTC. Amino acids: CSVDRADRRYGYTF.

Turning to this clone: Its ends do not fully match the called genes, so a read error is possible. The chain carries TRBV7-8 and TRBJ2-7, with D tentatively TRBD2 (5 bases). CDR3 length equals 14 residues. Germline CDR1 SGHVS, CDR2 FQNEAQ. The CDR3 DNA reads TGTGCCAGCAGCCTAGCCGGGCTCTCCTACGAGCAGTACTTC. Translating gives CASSLAGLSYEQYF.

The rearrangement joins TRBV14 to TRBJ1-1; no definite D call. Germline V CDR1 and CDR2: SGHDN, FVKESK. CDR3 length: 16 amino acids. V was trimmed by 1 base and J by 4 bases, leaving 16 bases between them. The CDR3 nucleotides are TGTGCCAGCAGCCAAGTGCGGTCCTATCGGGGCACTGAAGCTTTCTTT. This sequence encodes CASSQVRSYRGTEAFF.